The 10 T cell receptor beta chains presented below share a single source sample, sequenced in a study of spatial heterogeneity in lung cancer (dated 2019 in TCRdb). In light of the paper, this sample's time point label describes: sample taken at primary tumor resection. The library was generated by 5' RACE. TCRdb records NextSeq 500 as the sequencer. The raw public data were reprocessed by TCRdb itself: fastp quality trimming at Q25, MiXCR clonotype calling, in-frame beta chains only. Each record represents a unique CDR3 protein, reported with the most common genes and DNA among its rows. The sample table shows 9,000 to 13,000 distinct CDR3 sequences, and roughly an eighth are seen once. The top ten clones comprise approximately 12% of the sample. Results the study describes overall, beyond this receptor: The tumor nonsynonymous mutation count correlated with the number of expanded intratumoral alpha and beta TCRs.

These TCRs are of unknown antigen specificity. Sample: lung tumor tissue, taken at surgery. The receptors come from a female donor with early-stage non-small cell lung cancer.

This clonotype was counted at least ten times. The gene calls are TRBV7-2 and TRBJ1-1; D call uncertain. Germline V gene sequence: CDR1 SGHTA, CDR2 FQGNSA. Trimming stripped 1 base from V and 0 bases from J, with 9 bases between. The CDR3 runs to 15 residues. The CDR3 nucleotides are TGTGCCAGCAGCTTAGAAGGTGATATGAACACTGAAGCTTTCTTT. Its protein product is CASSLEGDMNTEAFF.

This clonotype was detected ten times or more. V is TRBV6-1 and J is TRBJ2-3, with D possibly TRBD2 on 6 matching bases. The V gene's germline CDR1 is MNHNS and CDR2 SASEGT. The CDR3 spans 15 residues. V lost 2 bases to trimming and J lost 1 base, with 10 bases between them. The CDR3 DNA follows: TGTGCCAGCAGTGAACGCCCGGGAGGCACAGATACGCAGTATTTT. It codes for CASSERPGGTDTQYF.

On this clonotype: This clone may be a read error of a much larger clone one base away. The J gene is TRBJ1-6, the V gene TRBV6-5; D gene unclear. Between the trimmed V and J ends, which lost 7 bases and 0 bases, there was a span of 7 bases. The CDR3 totals 14 residues. Germline V gene data show CDR1 as MNHEY and CDR2 as SVGAGI. CDR3 protein: CASIDGSYNSPLHF. The CDR3 nucleotides read TGTGCCAGCATTGATGGCTCCTATAATTCACCCCTCCACTTT.

In regard to this clonotype: One junction end disagrees with the germline gene, perhaps due to a read error. The V call is TRBV7-6, the J call TRBJ2-1; D remains unclear. The V gene's germline CDR1 is SGHVS and CDR2 FNYEAQ. The CDR3 is made up of 11 amino acids. The CDR3 nucleotides are TGTACCAGCAGCTTAGACGTGAGGCAGTTCTTC. Its protein is CTSSLDVRQFF.

This clonotype was seen at least ten times. This chain joins TRBV27 and TRBJ2-1; D might be TRBD1 or TRBD2, each matching 5 bases. Trimming left V 6 bases short and J 5 bases short, with 11 bases between. The V gene's germline CDR1 is MNHEY and CDR2 SMNVEV (reference sequence). The CDR3 totals 13 residues. CDR3 nucleotides: TGTGCCAGCAGGGGGGACGGAGACAATGAGCAGTTCTTC. It yields the protein CASRGDGDNEQFF.

This clonotype was found a few times. The chain has TRBV12-3 or TRBV12-4 and TRBJ2-1, with 14 bases fitting TRBD2. Trimming removed 1 base from V and 7 bases from J; junction bases left unmatched: 0. This CDR3 has 15 residues. The CDR3 bases are TGTGCCAGCAGTTTAGGACTAGCGGGGGGGAATGAGCAGTTCTTC. Encoded protein: CASSLGLAGGNEQFF.

This clonotype came up a few times. This chain links TRBV10-3 with TRBJ2-3; 7 bases fit TRBD2. J was trimmed by 2 bases and V by 10 bases; bases with no gene match: 12. CDR1 and CDR2 (germline): ENHRY, SYGVKD. CDR3 length equals 15 residues. The CDR3: CATRGAGSITDTQYF. The CDR3 nucleotides read TGTGCCACTCGAGGAGCGGGGAGCATCACAGATACGCAGTATTTT.

By share, this clonotype ranks as hyperexpanded (1% or more). The rearrangement uses TRBV27 and TRBJ1-1, with a possible D match to TRBD1 (5 bases). The CDR3 is 12 residues long. With 3 bases removed from V and 10 bases from J, the gap between germline ends came to 12 bases. From germline, CDR1 is MNHEY and CDR2 SMNVEV (reference sequence). In DNA form, the CDR3 reads TGTGCCAGCAGTTTGGGGACGGGGCGAGCTTTCTTT. This encodes CASSLGTGRAFF.

This clonotype is medium-sized. The chain is built from TRBV5-1 and TRBJ2-7; tentative D call: TRBD1 (6 bases). The ends were cut back, 0 bases at V and 0 bases at J, with 10 bases in the middle. The germline V gene encodes CDR1 SGHRS and CDR2 YFSETQ. The CDR3 spans 15 residues. CDR3 DNA sequence: TGCGCCAGCAGCTTGGTAGCAGGGGACTCCTACGAGCAGTACTTC. It is translated as CASSLVAGDSYEQYF.

The DNA of the CDR3 is TGTGCCAGCAGCGTATTCGGGGGGCAAGAGACCCAGTACTTC. It codes for CASSVFGGQETQYF. The chain employs TRBV9 and TRBJ2-5, with 7 bases that match TRBD2. V lost 1 base, J lost 2 bases, and 2 bases stayed unmatched. Germline V gives CDR1 SGDLS, CDR2 YYNGEE. The CDR3 sequence is 14 residues long.